The clone carrying this T cell receptor beta chain has a handful of counts. Its antigen is not known. The record originates from a study of T-cell reconstitution after alpha-beta-depleted transplantation in children. Findings of the study overall: Reportedly, alpha-beta T cells present about two months post-transplant originated from several hundred expanded clones of graft origin. Several patients had high TCRbeta diversity at day 60; it came from surviving recipient T cells and thymic progenitors. Newly produced T cells mostly provided counts and TCRbeta diversity after one year, as hyperexpanded clones declined.

Germline CDR1 and CDR2: SGHDN and FVKESK. The CDR3 has 13 residues. Trimming took off 4 bases at V and 7 bases at J, with 13 bases between the two ends. Unique molecular identifiers were used to barcode this TCRbeta library. TCRdb processed the PCR reads anew with MiXCR; each CDR3 protein has one entry. The sample has under 300,000 distinct CDR3 sequences; approximately 10% are singletons. The chain combines TRBV14 with TRBJ1-2; D is ambiguous. The TCR originated in a male patient between 2 and 9 years old who had a stem cell transplant for chronic granulomatous disease, so the T cells may come from the graft donor. Source: peripheral blood, taken 180 days after TCRalphabeta/CD19-depleted stem cell transplant. Written as DNA, the CDR3 is TGTGCCAGCAGCCGAGTAGGTTTCCGTGGCTACACCTTC. Translated: CASSRVGFRGYTF.